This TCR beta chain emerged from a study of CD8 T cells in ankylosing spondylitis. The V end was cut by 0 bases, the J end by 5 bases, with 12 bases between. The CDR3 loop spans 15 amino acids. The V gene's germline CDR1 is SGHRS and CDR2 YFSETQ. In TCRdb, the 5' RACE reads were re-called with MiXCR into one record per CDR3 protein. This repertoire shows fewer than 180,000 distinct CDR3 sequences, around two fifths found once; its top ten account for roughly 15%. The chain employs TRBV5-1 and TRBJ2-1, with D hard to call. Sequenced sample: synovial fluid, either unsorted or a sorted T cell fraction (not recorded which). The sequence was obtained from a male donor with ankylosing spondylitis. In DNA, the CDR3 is TGCGCCAGCAGCTTGGCTGCCTTACAAAACAATGAGCAGTTCTTC. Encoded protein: CASSLAALQNNEQFF.